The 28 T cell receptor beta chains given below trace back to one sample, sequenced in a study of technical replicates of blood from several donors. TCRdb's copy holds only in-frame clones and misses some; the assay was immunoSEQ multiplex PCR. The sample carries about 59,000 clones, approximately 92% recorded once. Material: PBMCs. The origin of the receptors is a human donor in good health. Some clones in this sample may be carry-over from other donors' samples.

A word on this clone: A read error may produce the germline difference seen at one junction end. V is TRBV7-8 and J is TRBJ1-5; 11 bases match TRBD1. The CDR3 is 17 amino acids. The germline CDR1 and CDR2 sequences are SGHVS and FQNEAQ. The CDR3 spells CTSTSSGGGQGVQPQHF. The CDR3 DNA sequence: TGTACCAGCACCAGCTCTGGAGGGGGACAGGGGGTTCAGCCCCAGCATTTT.

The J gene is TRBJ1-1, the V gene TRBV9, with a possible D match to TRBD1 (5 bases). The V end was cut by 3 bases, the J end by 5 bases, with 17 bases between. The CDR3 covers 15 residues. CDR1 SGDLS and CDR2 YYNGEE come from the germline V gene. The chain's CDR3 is CASSGREGRRTEAFF. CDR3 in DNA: TGTGCCAGCAGCGGGAGGGAGGGGCGGAGGACTGAAGCTTTCTTT.

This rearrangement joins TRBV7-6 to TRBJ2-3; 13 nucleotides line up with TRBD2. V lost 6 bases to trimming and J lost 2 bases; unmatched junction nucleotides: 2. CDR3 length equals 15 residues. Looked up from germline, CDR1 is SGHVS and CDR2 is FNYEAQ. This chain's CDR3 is CASRGTSGATDTQYF. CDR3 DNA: TGTGCCAGCAGAGGGACTAGCGGGGCCACAGATACGCAGTATTTT.

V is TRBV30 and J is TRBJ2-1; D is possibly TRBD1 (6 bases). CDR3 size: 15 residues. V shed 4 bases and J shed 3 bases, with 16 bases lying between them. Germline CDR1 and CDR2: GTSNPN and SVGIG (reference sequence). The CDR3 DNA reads TGTGCCTGGACCCCAAAAGACAGGAACTACAATGAGCAGTTCTTC. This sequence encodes CAWTPKDRNYNEQFF.

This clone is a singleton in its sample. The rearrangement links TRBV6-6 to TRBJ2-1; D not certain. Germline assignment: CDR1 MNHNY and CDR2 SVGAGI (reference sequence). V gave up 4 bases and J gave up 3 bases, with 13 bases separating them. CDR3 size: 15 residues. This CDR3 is CASSSIGPGYNEQFF. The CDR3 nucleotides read TGTGCCAGCAGTTCCATAGGTCCAGGCTACAATGAGCAGTTCTTC.

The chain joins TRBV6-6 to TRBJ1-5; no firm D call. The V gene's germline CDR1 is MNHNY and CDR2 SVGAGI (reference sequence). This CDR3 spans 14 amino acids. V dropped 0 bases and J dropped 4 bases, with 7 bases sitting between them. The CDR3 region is CASSYSFQNQPQHF. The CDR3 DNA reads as TGTGCCAGCAGTTACTCGTTCCAAAATCAGCCCCAGCATTTT.

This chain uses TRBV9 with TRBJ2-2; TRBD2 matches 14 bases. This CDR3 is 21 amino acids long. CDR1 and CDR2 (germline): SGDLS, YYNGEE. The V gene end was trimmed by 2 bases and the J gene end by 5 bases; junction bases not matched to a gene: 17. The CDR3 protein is CASSVEPKTSGRAGFTGELFF. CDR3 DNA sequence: TGTGCCAGCAGCGTCGAACCGAAGACTAGCGGGAGGGCCGGGTTTACCGGGGAGCTGTTTTTT.

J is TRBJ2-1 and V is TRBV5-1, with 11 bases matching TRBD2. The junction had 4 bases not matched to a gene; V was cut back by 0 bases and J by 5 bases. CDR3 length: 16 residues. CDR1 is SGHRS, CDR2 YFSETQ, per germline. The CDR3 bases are TGCGCCAGCAGCTTGGGCGGGACTAGCGGAAACAATGAGCAGTTCTTC. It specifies CASSLGGTSGNNEQFF.

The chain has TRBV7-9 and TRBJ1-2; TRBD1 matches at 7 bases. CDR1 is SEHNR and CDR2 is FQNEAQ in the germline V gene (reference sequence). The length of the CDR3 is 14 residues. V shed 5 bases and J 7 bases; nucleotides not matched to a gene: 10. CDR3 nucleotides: TGTGCCAGCAGCGTCGGGACAGCCAACGGTGGCTACACCTTC. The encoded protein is CASSVGTANGGYTF.

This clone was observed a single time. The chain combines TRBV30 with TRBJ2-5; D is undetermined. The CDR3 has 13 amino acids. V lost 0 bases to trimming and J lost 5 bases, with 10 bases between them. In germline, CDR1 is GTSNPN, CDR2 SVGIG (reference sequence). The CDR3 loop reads CAWSVTLFETQYF. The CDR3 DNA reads TGTGCCTGGAGTGTAACCCTATTCGAGACCCAGTACTTC.

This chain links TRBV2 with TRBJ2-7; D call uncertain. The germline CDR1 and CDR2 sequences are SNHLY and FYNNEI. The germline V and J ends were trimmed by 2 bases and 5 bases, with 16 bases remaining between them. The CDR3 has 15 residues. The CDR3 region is CASSEIRKARDEQYF. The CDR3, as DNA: TGTGCCAGCAGTGAAATTCGAAAGGCTCGGGACGAGCAGTACTTC. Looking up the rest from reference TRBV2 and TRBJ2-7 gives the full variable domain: EPEVTQTPSHQVTQMGQEVILRCVPISNHLYFYWYRQILGQKVEFLVSFYNNEISEKSEIFDDQFSVERPDGSNFTLKIRSTKLEDSAMYFCASSEIRKARDEQYFGPGTRLTVT.

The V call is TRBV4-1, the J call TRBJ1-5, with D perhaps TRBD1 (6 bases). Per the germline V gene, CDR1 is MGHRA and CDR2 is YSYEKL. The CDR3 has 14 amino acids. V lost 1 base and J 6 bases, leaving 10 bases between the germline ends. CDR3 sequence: CASSQGTVGQPQHF. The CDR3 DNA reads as TGCGCCAGCAGCCAAGGGACAGTGGGTCAGCCCCAGCATTTT.

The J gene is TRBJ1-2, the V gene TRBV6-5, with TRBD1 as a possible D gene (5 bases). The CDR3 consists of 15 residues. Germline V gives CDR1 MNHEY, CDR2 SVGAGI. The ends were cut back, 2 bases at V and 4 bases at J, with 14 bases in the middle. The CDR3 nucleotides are TGTGCCAGCAGTTACGAGGCCACGCAGGGCTATGGCTACACCTTC. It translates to CASSYEATQGYGYTF.

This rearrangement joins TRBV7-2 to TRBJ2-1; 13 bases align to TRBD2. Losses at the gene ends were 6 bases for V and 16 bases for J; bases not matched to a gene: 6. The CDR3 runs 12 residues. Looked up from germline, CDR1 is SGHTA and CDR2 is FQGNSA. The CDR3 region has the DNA TGTGCCAGCAGACCGACTAGCGGGGGGCAATTCTTC. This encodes CASRPTSGGQFF.

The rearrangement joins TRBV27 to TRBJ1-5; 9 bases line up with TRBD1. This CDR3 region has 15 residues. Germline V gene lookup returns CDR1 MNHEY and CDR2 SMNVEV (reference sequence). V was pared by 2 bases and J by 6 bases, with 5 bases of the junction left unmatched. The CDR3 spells CASSLRQGVPQPQHF. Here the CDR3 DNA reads TGTGCCAGCAGTTTAAGACAGGGGGTCCCTCAGCCCCAGCATTTT.

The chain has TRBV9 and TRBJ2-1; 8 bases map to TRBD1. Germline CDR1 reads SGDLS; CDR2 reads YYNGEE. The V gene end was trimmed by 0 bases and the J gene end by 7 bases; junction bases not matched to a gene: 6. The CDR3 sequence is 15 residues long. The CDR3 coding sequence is TGTGCCAGCAGCGTAGGTCAGGGGGCAGGGAATGAGCAGTTCTTC. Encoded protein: CASSVGQGAGNEQFF.

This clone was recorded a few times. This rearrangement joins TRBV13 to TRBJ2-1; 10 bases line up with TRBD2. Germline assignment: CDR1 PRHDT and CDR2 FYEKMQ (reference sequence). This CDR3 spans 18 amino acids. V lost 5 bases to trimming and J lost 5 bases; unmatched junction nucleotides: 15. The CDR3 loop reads CASSIEGAWTSGDNEQFF. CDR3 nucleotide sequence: TGTGCCAGCAGCATTGAGGGGGCTTGGACTAGCGGCGACAATGAGCAGTTCTTC.

This chain's CDR3 is CSARIQETQYF. The CDR3 DNA sequence: TGCAGTGCTCGAATACAGGAGACCCAGTACTTC. The chain links TRBV20-1 to TRBJ2-5; D is unclear. The CDR3 extends over 11 amino acids. Germline V CDR1 and CDR2: DFQATT, SNEGSKA (reference sequence). V was shortened by 5 bases and J by 5 bases, with 9 bases between the two germline ends.

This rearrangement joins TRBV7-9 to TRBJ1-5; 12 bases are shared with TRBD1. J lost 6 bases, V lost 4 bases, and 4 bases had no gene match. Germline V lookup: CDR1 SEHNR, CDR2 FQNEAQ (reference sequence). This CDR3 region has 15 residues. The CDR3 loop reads CASSSGQGATQPQHF. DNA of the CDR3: TGTGCCAGCAGCTCGGGACAGGGGGCGACTCAGCCCCAGCATTTT.

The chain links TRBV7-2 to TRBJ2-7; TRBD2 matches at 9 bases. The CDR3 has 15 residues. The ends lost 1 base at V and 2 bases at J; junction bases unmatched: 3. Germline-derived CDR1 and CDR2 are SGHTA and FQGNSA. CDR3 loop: CASSLGLAGPYEQYF. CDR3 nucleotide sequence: TGTGCCAGCAGCTTAGGCCTAGCGGGACCCTACGAGCAGTACTTC.

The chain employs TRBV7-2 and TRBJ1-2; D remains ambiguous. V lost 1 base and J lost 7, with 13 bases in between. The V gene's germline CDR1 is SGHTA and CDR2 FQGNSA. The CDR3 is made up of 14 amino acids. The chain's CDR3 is CASSLEGAGGGYTF. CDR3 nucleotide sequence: TGTGCCAGCAGCTTAGAGGGCGCGGGAGGTGGCTACACCTTC.

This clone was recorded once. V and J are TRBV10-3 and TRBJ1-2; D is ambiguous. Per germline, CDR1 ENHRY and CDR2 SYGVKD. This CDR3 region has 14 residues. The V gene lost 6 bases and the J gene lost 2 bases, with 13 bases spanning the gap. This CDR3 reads CAIRADLTNYGYTF. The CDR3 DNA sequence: TGTGCCATCAGGGCGGACTTGACCAACTATGGCTACACCTTC.

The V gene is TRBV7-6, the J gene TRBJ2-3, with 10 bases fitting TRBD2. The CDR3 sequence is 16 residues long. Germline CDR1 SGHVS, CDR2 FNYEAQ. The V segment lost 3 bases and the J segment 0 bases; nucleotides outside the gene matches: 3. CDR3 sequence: CASSFGLAESTDTQYF. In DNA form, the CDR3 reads TGTGCCAGCAGCTTTGGACTAGCGGAGAGCACAGATACGCAGTATTTT.

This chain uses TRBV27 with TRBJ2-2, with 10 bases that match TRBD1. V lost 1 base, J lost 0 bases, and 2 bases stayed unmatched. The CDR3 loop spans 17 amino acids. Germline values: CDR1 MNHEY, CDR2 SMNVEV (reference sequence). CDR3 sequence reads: CASSLYGQGANTGELFF. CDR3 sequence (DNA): TGTGCCAGCAGTTTATACGGACAGGGGGCGAACACCGGGGAGCTGTTTTTT.

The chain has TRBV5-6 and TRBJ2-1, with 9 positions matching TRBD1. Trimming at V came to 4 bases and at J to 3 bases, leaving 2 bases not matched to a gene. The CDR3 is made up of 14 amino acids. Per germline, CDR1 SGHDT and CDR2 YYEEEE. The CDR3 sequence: CASSGTGNYNEQFF. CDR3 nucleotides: TGTGCCAGCAGCGGGACAGGGAACTACAATGAGCAGTTCTTC.

This CDR3 reads CASSWDRVNTEAFF. In DNA, the CDR3 is TGTGCCAGCAGCTGGGACAGGGTGAACACTGAAGCTTTCTTT. This chain joins TRBV11-1 and TRBJ1-1; 9 bases are shared with TRBD1. V was pared by 4 bases and J by 0 bases, with 0 bases of the junction left unmatched. Germline CDR1 reads SGHAT; CDR2 reads FQDESV (reference sequence). The CDR3 length is 14 residues.

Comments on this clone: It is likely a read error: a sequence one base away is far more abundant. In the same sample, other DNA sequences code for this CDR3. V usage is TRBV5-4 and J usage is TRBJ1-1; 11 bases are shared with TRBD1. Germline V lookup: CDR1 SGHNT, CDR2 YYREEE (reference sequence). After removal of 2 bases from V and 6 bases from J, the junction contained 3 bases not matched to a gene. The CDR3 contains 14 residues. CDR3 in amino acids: CASSLGTGGAEAFF. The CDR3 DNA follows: TGTGCCAGCAGCTTAGGGACAGGGGGTGCTGAAGCTTTCTTT.

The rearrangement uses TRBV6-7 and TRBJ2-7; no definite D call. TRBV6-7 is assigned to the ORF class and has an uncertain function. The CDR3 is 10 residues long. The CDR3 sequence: CAEVGSEQYF. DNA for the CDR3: TGTGCTGAGGTAGGATCCGAGCAGTACTTC.